Listed below are T cell receptor beta chains from one sample, sequenced in a study of blood T cells in healthy people across ages. TCRdb re-analysed the 5' RACE reads in MiXCR, keeping a single row per CDR3 protein. The table includes approximately 960,000 distinct CDR3 sequences, under 35% detected once. The same data also contributed to another study, on T cells of mothers and their children.

Material for sequencing was blood. These receptors were taken from a woman aged 40-49 years in good health. The CDR3 runs from the conserved cysteine through the conserved F or W. Each record gives: V gene, clone size, J gene, D gene, CDR3 protein, CDR3 DNA. D genes are given only for firm matches. The listing skips clone size in some rows; elsewhere it reads once, few, many or a size class.

V: TRBV7-2; size: NA; J: TRBJ2-7; D: TRBD2; CDR3: CASSFRGGLAGDEQYF; DNA: TGTGCCAGCAGCTTTAGAGGGGGACTAGCGGGGGACGAGCAGTACTTC
V: TRBV28; size: few; J: TRBJ1-2; D: TRBD1; CDR3: CASRPPGQFFYGYTF; DNA: TGTGCCAGCAGACCACCGGGACAGTTTTTCTATGGCTACACCTTC
V: TRBV20-1; size: NA; J: TRBJ2-5; D: TRBD2; CDR3: CSAHGLAWQTQYF; DNA: TGCAGTGCCCATGGACTAGCGTGGCAGACCCAGTACTTC
V: TRBV18; size: few; J: TRBJ2-6; D: NA; CDR3: CASSSLGQSAGANVLTF; DNA: TGTGCCAGCTCATCGCTAGGACAGTCGGCTGGGGCCAACGTCCTGACTTTC
V: TRBV7-9; size: NA; J: TRBJ1-1; D: NA; CDR3: CASSATFMNTEAFF; DNA: TGTGCCAGCAGCGCTACTTTTATGAACACTGAAGCTTTCTTT
V: TRBV14; size: NA; J: TRBJ2-7; D: TRBD1; CDR3: CASSPQGQGAGEQYF; DNA: TGTGCCAGCAGCCCCCAAGGACAGGGGGCGGGCGAGCAGTACTTC
V: TRBV7-3; size: NA; J: TRBJ2-1; D: TRBD2; CDR3: CASSPTTSGGLEQFF; DNA: TGTGCCAGCAGCCCAACGACTAGCGGGGGGCTTGAGCAGTTCTTC
V: TRBV7-2; size: few; J: TRBJ2-7; D: TRBD1; CDR3: CASSLGPITTGSEQYF; DNA: TGTGCCAGCAGCTTAGGTCCCATCACGACAGGGAGCGAGCAGTACTTC
V: TRBV29-1; size: once; J: TRBJ2-3; D: NA; CDR3: CSVVPGSRLPLGTDTQYF; DNA: TGCAGCGTTGTTCCGGGTAGCCGACTACCGCTTGGCACAGATACGCAGTATTTT
V: TRBV29-1; size: many; J: TRBJ2-5; D: TRBD2; CDR3: CSVESSGALQGTQYF; DNA: TGCAGCGTTGAGAGTAGCGGGGCCCTCCAAGGGACCCAGTACTTC
V: TRBV30; size: few; J: TRBJ2-1; D: TRBD1; CDR3: CAWSKPGQGYNEQFF; DNA: TGTGCCTGGAGTAAACCGGGACAGGGTTACAATGAGCAGTTCTTC
V: TRBV6-4; size: many; J: TRBJ2-3; D: TRBD2; CDR3: CASSEGTSGTDTQYF; DNA: TGTGCCAGCAGTGAGGGGACTAGCGGGACAGATACGCAGTATTTT
V: TRBV7-7; size: many; J: TRBJ2-1; D: NA; CDR3: CASSLGRSNEQFF; DNA: TGTGCTAGCAGCTTGGGACGGAGCAATGAGCAGTTCTTC
V: TRBV28; size: NA; J: TRBJ2-5; D: TRBD1; CDR3: CASSSPGTARERYF; DNA: TGTGCCAGCAGTTCCCCCGGGACAGCGAGAGAGCGGTACTTC
V: TRBV3-1; size: few; J: TRBJ1-1; D: TRBD1; CDR3: CASSQVTGVPEAFF; DNA: TGTGCCAGCAGCCAGGTTACAGGGGTCCCTGAAGCTTTCTTT
V: TRBV16; size: few; J: TRBJ1-5; D: NA; CDR3: CASSQSYSNQPQHF; DNA: TGTGCCAGCAGCCAATCTTATAGCAATCAGCCCCAGCATTTT
V: TRBV7-6; size: NA; J: TRBJ2-7; D: NA; CDR3: CASSQHGGSEQYF; DNA: TGTGCCAGCAGCCAACACGGAGGGAGCGAGCAGTACTTC
V: TRBV2; size: many; J: TRBJ2-1; D: NA; CDR3: CASRGDGYNEQFF; DNA: TGTGCCAGCAGGGGGGACGGTTACAATGAGCAGTTCTTC
V: TRBV28; size: few; J: TRBJ1-1; D: TRBD1; CDR3: CASSRGRRMNTEAFF; DNA: TGTGCCAGCTCCAGGGGGCGTAGGATGAACACTGAAGCTTTCTTT
V: TRBV9; size: many; J: TRBJ2-1; D: NA; CDR3: CASSFSVGLYNEQFF; DNA: TGTGCCAGCAGCTTCTCCGTAGGGTTATACAATGAGCAGTTCTTC
V: TRBV20-1; size: NA; J: TRBJ2-1; D: NA; CDR3: CSARAHNSYNEQFF; DNA: TGCAGTGCTAGAGCCCACAACTCCTACAATGAGCAGTTCTTC
V: TRBV7-9; size: once; J: TRBJ1-1; D: TRBD1; CDR3: CVSSQGQANTEAFF; DNA: TGTGTCAGCAGCCAAGGACAGGCGAACACTGAAGCTTTCTTT
V: TRBV3-1; size: NA; J: TRBJ2-5; D: NA; CDR3: CASRAPRGREETQYF; DNA: TGTGCCAGCAGAGCTCCCCGGGGCAGGGAAGAGACCCAGTACTTC
V: TRBV18; size: NA; J: TRBJ1-2; D: NA; CDR3: CASSTGRGGPYGYTF; DNA: TGTGCCAGCTCAACCGGACGGGGAGGTCCCTATGGCTACACCTTC
V: TRBV7-2; size: NA; J: TRBJ1-2; D: NA; CDR3: CASSSEGYWSGANYGYTF; DNA: TGTGCCAGCAGCTCCGAGGGGTATTGGAGCGGGGCTAACTATGGCTACACCTTC
V: TRBV10-3; size: few; J: TRBJ2-5; D: NA; CDR3: CAISGREGAETQYF; DNA: TGTGCCATCAGTGGTCGGGAGGGGGCTGAGACCCAGTACTTC
V: TRBV5-1; size: few; J: TRBJ2-3; D: NA; CDR3: CASSPGYPDTQYF; DNA: TGCGCCAGCAGCCCGGGGTACCCAGATACGCAGTATTTT
V: TRBV9; size: NA; J: TRBJ1-3; D: TRBD1; CDR3: CASSPGQSTGNTIYF; DNA: TGTGCCAGCAGCCCGGGACAGTCTACTGGAAACACCATATATTTT
V: TRBV6-5; size: many; J: TRBJ1-2; D: TRBD1; CDR3: CASSLGTANSVFTF; DNA: TGTGCCAGCAGTTTGGGGACAGCGAACTCCGTGTTCACCTTC
V: TRBV5-1; size: many; J: TRBJ2-1; D: TRBD1; CDR3: CASSSDRDDYNEQFF; DNA: TGCGCCAGCAGCTCGGACAGGGACGACTACAATGAGCAGTTCTTC
V: TRBV10-3; size: NA; J: TRBJ1-5; D: TRBD1; CDR3: CAISGKDRVAGQPQHF; DNA: TGTGCCATCAGTGGGAAAGACAGGGTGGCGGGCCAGCCCCAGCATTTT
V: TRBV19; size: few; J: TRBJ1-5; D: TRBD1; CDR3: CASTTTGGAVQPQHF; DNA: TGTGCCAGTACCACGACAGGGGGAGCGGTTCAGCCCCAGCATTTT